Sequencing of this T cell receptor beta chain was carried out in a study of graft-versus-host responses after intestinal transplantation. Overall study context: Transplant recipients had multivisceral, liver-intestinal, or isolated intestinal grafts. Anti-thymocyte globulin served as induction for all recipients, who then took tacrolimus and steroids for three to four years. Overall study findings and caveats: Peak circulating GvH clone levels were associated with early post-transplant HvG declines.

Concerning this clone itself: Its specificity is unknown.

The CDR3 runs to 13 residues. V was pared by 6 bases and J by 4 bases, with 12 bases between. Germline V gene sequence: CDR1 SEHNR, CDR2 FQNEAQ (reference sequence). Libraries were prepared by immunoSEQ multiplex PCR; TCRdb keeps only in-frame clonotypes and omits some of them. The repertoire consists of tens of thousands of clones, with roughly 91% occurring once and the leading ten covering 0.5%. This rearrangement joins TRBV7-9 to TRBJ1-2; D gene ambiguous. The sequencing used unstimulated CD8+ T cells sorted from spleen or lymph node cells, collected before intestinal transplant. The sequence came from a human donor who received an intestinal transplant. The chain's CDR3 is CASRPLGSYGYTF. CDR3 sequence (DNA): TGTGCCAGCAGGCCTCTAGGGAGCTATGGCTACACCTTC.